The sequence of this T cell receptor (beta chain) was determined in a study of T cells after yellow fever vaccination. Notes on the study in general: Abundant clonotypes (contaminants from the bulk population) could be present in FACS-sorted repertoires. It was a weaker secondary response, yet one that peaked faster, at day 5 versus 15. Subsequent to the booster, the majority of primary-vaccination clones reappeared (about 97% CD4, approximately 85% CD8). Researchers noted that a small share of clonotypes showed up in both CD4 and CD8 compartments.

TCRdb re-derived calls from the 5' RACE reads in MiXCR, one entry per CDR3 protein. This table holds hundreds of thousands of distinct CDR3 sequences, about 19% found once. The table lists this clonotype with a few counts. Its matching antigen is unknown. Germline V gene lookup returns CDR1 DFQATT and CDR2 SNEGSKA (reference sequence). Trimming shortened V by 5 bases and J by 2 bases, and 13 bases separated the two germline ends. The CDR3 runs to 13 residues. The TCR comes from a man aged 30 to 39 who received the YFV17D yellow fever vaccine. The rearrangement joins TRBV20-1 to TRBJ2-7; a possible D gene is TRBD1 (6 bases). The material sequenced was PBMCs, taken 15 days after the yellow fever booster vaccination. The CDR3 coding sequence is TGCAGTGCTGAGAAGGGGGAGACCTACGAGCAGTACTTC. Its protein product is CSAEKGETYEQYF.